This T cell receptor beta chain appears in the sequencing data of a study of cytomegalovirus exposure and HLA in healthy donors. Unmatched junction bases numbered 10, after V lost 1 base and J lost 0 bases. The CDR3 is 21 amino acids. The V gene's germline CDR1 is MGHRA and CDR2 YSYEKL. Vbeta (60) and Jbeta (13) primers were used in the PCR. The assay was immunoSEQ multiplex PCR, and TCRdb's table has in-frame clones only and misses some. The sample includes 55,000 to 75,000 clones, around two thirds of them seen just once. A remark on this clone: The antigen is not known.

General study points: A classifier reportedly called cytomegalovirus status with high sensitivity and specificity.

V is TRBV4-1 and J is TRBJ2-1, with 15 bases fitting TRBD2. This TCR derives from a human donor in good health. Sample: PBMCs. The CDR3 loop is CASSQVPPGLAGGSSYNEQFF. As DNA, the CDR3 is TGCGCCAGCAGCCAAGTCCCTCCGGGACTAGCGGGAGGTAGCTCCTACAATGAGCAGTTCTTC.